In this sample, the clone carrying this T cell receptor beta chain turned up a few times. Germline lookup yields CDR1 SGHDT and CDR2 YYEEEE. The CDR3 loop spans 14 amino acids. V dropped 4 bases and J dropped 4 bases, with 14 bases sitting between them. The PCR used 60 Vbeta and 13 Jbeta primers. Sequencing was performed with immunoSEQ multiplex PCR; in TCRdb, only in-frame clones are kept and a portion is missing. The sample consists of some 150,000 clones, 79% of them appearing once. This sample was taken from a study of cytomegalovirus exposure and HLA in healthy donors. The V call is TRBV5-6, the J call TRBJ1-2, with D possibly matching TRBD1 (6 bases). The TCR comes from a woman aged 45-65 years in good health and CMV-seronegative. The sequenced sample was PBMCs. The CDR3 reads CASSPGGRAYGYTF. The CDR3 coding sequence is TGTGCCAGCAGCCCGGGGGGCAGGGCCTATGGCTACACCTTC.